The clone carrying this T cell receptor beta chain was detected ten times or more. Bulk TCR libraries were made with methods that had been previously described and with listed TCR primers. TCRdb fed the PCR reads into MiXCR, producing one record per CDR3 protein. Of 490,000 or so distinct CDR3 sequences in the sample, over 20% were seen once. CDR3 length: 14 amino acids. Trimming removed 0 bases from V and 4 bases from J, with 7 bases in between. Germline CDR1 LNHNV, CDR2 YYDKDF (reference sequence). This specimen comes from a study of molecular identifiers for immune sequencing clone quantification. Naive CD8 T cells were sorted, and the gate applied was CD8+CD4-CCR7+CD45RA+.

The specimen sequenced was naive CD8+ T cells from blood, with Jurkat cell RNA spiked in. Regarding subset: FACS-sorted CD8+CD4-CCR7+CD45RA+ naive T cells. The J gene is TRBJ1-5, the V gene TRBV15; D possibly corresponds to TRBD1 (6 bases). The sequence was collected from a human donor in good health. Some libraries in this study had Jurkat cell RNA spiked in. In nucleotides, the CDR3 is TGTGCCACCAGCAGAGAAGGGGGAAATCAGCCCCAGCATTTT. This codes for CATSREGGNQPQHF.